This T cell receptor beta chain is drawn from a study of blood T cell repertoires in COVID-19. V was pared by 1 base and J by 4 bases, with 10 bases of the junction left unmatched. This CDR3 contains 18 residues. Germline V gene data show CDR1 as SGHTA and CDR2 as FQGNSA. The method was immunoSEQ multiplex PCR; TCRdb's version includes in-frame clones alone and lacks a portion of them. The sample consists of over 200,000 clones, 85% of them appearing once. The specimen was PBMCs or T cells enriched from blood (not recorded which). This chain joins TRBV7-2 and TRBJ2-1; 10 bases align to TRBD2. The clonotype originates from a man aged 40-55 years who had recovered from COVID-19. CDR3 loop: CASSLELAGSAPYNEQFF. CDR3 in DNA: TGTGCCAGCAGCTTAGAACTAGCGGGATCAGCTCCATACAATGAGCAGTTCTTC.